The text below deals with one TCR beta chain. Its antigen target is currently unknown. One base away there is no much larger clone; base qualities are not given. This specimen comes from a study of patients and donors after allogeneic stem cell transplantation (dated by TCRdb to 2019 to 2021). Libraries were constructed by RT-PCR. The listed sequencing device is NextSeq 550. TCRdb's own reprocessing of the public reads used fastp at Q25 and MiXCR and kept productive beta chains. Each record represents a unique CDR3 protein, reported with the most common genes and DNA among its rows. Across this sample there are approximately 410,000 distinct CDR3 sequences, with around 16% seen only once. Together, the top ten hold less than 9.5% of the sample. Reading from cysteine to phenylalanine, the CDR3 counts 15 amino acids. Only the CDR3 portion is preserved as DNA: 45 bases, with reading frame beginning at the first base. V was cut back by 3 bases and J by 7 bases, leaving a gap of 16 bases between them. The germline V gene (reference sequence) specifies MNHEY as CDR1 and SMNVEV as CDR2.

The rearrangement joined TRBV27 to TRBJ2-1; TRBD2 is possibly the D segment (7 matching bases). The origin of this receptor is a human donor who was either an allogeneic HSCT recipient or a stem cell or donor lymphocyte infusion donor (not recorded which). It is not recorded whose cells these are; they may come from a transplant donor. Sequencing input: blood, either unsorted or a sorted T cell fraction (not recorded which). At the DNA level, the sequence is TGTGCCAGCAGTTTGTTTGGGGGGGCGAATAATGAGCAGTTCTTC. The resulting protein is CASSLFGGANNEQFF.